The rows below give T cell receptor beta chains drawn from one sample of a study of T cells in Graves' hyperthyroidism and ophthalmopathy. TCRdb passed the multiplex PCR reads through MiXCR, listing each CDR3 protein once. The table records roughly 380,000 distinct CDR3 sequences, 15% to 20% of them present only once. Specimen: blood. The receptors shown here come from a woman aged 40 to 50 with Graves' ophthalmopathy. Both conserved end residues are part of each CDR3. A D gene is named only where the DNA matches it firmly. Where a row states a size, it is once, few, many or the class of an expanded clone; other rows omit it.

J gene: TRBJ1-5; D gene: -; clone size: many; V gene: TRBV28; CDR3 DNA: TGTGCCAGCAGTGTTTACAGTAGCAATCAGCCCCAGCATTTT; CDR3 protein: CASSVYSSNQPQHF
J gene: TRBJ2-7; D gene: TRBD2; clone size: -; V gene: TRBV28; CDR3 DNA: TGTGCCAGCACCCCCCCCGGACTAGCGGGAGTCGAGCAGTACTTC; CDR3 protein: CASTPPGLAGVEQYF
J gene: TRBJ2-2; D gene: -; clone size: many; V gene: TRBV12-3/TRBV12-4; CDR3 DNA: TGTGCCAGCAGTTTAACACCGGGTGCCGGGGAGCTGTTTTTT; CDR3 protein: CASSLTPGAGELFF
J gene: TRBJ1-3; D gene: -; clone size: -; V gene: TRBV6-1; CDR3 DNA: TGTGCCAGCGGAGGTCCTAGCTCTGGAAACACCATATATTTT; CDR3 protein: CASGGPSSGNTIYF
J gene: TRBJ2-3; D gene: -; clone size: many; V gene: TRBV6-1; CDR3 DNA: TGTGCCAGCAGTGAATGGGGGGATAGCACAGATACGCAGTATTTT; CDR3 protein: CASSEWGDSTDTQYF
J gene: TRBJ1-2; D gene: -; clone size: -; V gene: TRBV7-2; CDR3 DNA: TGTGCCAGCAGCTTACAACAGGGCTTCGGCTACACCTTC; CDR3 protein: CASSLQQGFGYTF
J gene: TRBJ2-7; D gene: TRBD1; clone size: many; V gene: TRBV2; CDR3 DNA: TGTGCCAGCACCAGGGACAGGGGGCGTGACGAGCAGTACTTC; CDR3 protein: CASTRDRGRDEQYF
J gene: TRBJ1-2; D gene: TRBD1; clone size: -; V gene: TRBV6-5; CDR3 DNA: TGTGCCAGCAGTTACGGTACAGGGGGGCACTATGGCTACACCTTC; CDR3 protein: CASSYGTGGHYGYTF
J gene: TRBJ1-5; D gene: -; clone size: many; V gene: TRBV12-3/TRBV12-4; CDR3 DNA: TGTGCCAGCAGTTTTGATTTCGATCAGCCCCAGCATTTT; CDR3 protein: CASSFDFDQPQHF
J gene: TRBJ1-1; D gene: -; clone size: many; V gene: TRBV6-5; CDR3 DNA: TGTGCCAGCATGGAGAACACTGAAGCTTTCTTT; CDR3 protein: CASMENTEAFF
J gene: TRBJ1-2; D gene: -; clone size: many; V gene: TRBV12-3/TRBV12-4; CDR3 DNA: TGTGCCAGCTCCCTTAGACGGGGGGCGAACTATGGCTACACCTTC; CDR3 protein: CASSLRRGANYGYTF
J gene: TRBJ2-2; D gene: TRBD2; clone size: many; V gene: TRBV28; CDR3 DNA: TGTGCCAGCAGTTTGCCTAGCGGGATTCACACCGGGGAGCTGTTTTTT; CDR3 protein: CASSLPSGIHTGELFF
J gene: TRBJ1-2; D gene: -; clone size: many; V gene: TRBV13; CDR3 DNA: TGTGCCAGCAGCTTGGGCAGACCTGTGGGCTACACCTTC; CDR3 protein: CASSLGRPVGYTF
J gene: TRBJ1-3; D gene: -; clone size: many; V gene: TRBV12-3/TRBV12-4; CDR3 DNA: TGTGCCAGCAGTTTGGCCTACTCTGGAAACACCATATATTTT; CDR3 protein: CASSLAYSGNTIYF